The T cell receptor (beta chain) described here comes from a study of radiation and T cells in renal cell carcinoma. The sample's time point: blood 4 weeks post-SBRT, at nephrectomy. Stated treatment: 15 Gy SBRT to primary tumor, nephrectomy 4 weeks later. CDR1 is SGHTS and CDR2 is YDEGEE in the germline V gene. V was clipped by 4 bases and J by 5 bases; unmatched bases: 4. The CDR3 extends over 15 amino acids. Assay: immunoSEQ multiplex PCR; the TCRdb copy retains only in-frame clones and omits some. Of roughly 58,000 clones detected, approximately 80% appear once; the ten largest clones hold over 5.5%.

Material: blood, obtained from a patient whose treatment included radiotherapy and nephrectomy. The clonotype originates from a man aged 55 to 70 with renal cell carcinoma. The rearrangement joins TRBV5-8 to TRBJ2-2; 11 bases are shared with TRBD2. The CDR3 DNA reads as TGTGCCAGCAGCCTTAGCGGGGGGGCTACCGGGGAGCTGTTTTTT. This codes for CASSLSGGATGELFF.